One sample yielded the 4 T cell receptor beta chains listed below, sequenced in a study of PD-1 blockade in mismatch repair-deficient tumors (dated by TCRdb to the late 2010s). The library was prepared using the immunoSEQ multiplex PCR assay. TCRdb carries this immuneACCESS record with in-frame sequences only. Its versions omit some clonotypes, under half of them owing to an unresolved V gene in the studies checked, with the rest unexplained. The sample table shows about 79,000 clones, and around 80% are seen once. The ten most abundant clones make up roughly 5.5% of the sample. The sequencing used peripheral blood, collected 44 weeks after starting pembrolizumab. All receptors derive from an adult with mismatch repair-deficient cancer.

The table lists this clone with a few counts. The rearrangement links TRBV10-2 to TRBJ2-7, with D uncertain. Germline lookup yields CDR1 WSHSY and CDR2 SAAADI. This CDR3 region has 13 residues. The V end lost 4 bases, the J end lost 4 bases, and 11 bases lay between the germline ends. For the CDR3, the DNA is TGCGCCAGCAGTGGACACCTACTTTACGAGCAGTACTTC. Its protein product is CASSGHLLYEQYF.

This chain uses TRBV18 with TRBJ2-7; D gene uncertain. Trimming pared 3 bases from V and 0 bases from J, leaving 15 bases between. The CDR3 is made up of 16 amino acids. Germline CDR1 and CDR2: KGHSH and LQKENI. The CDR3 loop reads CASSPSMSVYSYEQYF. The CDR3 DNA follows: TGTGCCAGCTCACCGTCGATGAGCGTATACTCCTACGAGCAGTACTTC.

The chain couples TRBV14 to TRBJ2-2; 9 bases fit TRBD1. The CDR3 loop spans 17 amino acids. After removal of 4 bases from V and 6 bases from J, the junction contained 12 bases not matched to a gene. Germline values: CDR1 SGHDN, CDR2 FVKESK. The CDR3 region has the DNA TGTGCCAGCAGCCGCCCGGGACAGGGAGATAAAGCCGGGGAGCTGTTTTTT. Translating it yields CASSRPGQGDKAGELFF.

The chain combines TRBV2 with TRBJ1-1, with 7 bases matching TRBD1. Germline loops: CDR1 SNHLY, CDR2 FYNNEI. Trimming took 8 bases from V and 0 from J; bases not matched to a gene: 6. The CDR3 sequence is 14 residues long. The CDR3 spells CASARDRLNTEAFF. The CDR3 DNA reads TGTGCCAGCGCCAGGGACAGACTGAACACTGAAGCTTTCTTT.